The TCR delta chain under discussion was sequenced for a study of gamma-delta T cells after stem cell transplantation. This CDR3 comprises 18 residues. The V and J ends lost 2 bases and 2 bases respectively, with 27 bases between them. Germline-derived CDR1 and CDR2 are TVYSNPD and GDNSRS (reference sequence). TCRdb fed the RT-PCR reads to CATT. This sample yields about 4,500 delta-chain clones, of which approximately 15% are seen a single time; more than 4.5% belongs to the top ten. The sequencing input was gamma-delta T cells. The chain couples TRDV3 to TRDJ1; D gene unclear. TCRdb records no J gene; here it was assigned by comparing the DNA to germline. The TCR was taken from a human donor. It is not recorded whose cells these are; they may come from a transplant donor. The CDR3 spells CAFVTRVVKVIGTDKLIF. The CDR3 nucleotides read TGTGCCTTTGTTACGAGAGTGGTGAAGGTGATTGGGACCGATAAACTCATCTTT.